This T cell receptor beta chain was retrieved from a study of blood T cell repertoires in COVID-19. Study as a whole: Both acute and convalescent COVID-19 samples were obtained from the United States, Italy and Spain. Sources were T cells, B-cell-depleted T cells, or PBMCs; the material itself was cDNA or gDNA.

Germline V gives CDR1 MGHRA, CDR2 YSYEKL. This CDR3 is 16 amino acids long. With V trimmed by 4 bases and J by 6 bases, 9 bases remained unmatched. The table lists this clone with a count of one. Study processing details: Amplification from reference gene primers served as the basis for estimated nucleated cell counts. Profiling relied on immunoSEQ multiplex PCR, and the TCRdb table lists in-frame clones only, not all of them. The DNA gave D and trimming, while V, J and clone size come from that table. In the table there are about 160,000 clones, about 80% of which are singletons. V usage is TRBV4-1 and J usage is TRBJ2-3; 11 nucleotides line up with TRBD2. The TCR was taken from a man between 65 and 85 years old who had recovered from COVID-19. Sequenced input: peripheral blood. CDR3 sequence reads: CASSRYTSGSGDTQYF. CDR3 coding DNA: TGCGCCAGCAGCCGCTATACTAGCGGGAGCGGCGATACGCAGTATTTT.